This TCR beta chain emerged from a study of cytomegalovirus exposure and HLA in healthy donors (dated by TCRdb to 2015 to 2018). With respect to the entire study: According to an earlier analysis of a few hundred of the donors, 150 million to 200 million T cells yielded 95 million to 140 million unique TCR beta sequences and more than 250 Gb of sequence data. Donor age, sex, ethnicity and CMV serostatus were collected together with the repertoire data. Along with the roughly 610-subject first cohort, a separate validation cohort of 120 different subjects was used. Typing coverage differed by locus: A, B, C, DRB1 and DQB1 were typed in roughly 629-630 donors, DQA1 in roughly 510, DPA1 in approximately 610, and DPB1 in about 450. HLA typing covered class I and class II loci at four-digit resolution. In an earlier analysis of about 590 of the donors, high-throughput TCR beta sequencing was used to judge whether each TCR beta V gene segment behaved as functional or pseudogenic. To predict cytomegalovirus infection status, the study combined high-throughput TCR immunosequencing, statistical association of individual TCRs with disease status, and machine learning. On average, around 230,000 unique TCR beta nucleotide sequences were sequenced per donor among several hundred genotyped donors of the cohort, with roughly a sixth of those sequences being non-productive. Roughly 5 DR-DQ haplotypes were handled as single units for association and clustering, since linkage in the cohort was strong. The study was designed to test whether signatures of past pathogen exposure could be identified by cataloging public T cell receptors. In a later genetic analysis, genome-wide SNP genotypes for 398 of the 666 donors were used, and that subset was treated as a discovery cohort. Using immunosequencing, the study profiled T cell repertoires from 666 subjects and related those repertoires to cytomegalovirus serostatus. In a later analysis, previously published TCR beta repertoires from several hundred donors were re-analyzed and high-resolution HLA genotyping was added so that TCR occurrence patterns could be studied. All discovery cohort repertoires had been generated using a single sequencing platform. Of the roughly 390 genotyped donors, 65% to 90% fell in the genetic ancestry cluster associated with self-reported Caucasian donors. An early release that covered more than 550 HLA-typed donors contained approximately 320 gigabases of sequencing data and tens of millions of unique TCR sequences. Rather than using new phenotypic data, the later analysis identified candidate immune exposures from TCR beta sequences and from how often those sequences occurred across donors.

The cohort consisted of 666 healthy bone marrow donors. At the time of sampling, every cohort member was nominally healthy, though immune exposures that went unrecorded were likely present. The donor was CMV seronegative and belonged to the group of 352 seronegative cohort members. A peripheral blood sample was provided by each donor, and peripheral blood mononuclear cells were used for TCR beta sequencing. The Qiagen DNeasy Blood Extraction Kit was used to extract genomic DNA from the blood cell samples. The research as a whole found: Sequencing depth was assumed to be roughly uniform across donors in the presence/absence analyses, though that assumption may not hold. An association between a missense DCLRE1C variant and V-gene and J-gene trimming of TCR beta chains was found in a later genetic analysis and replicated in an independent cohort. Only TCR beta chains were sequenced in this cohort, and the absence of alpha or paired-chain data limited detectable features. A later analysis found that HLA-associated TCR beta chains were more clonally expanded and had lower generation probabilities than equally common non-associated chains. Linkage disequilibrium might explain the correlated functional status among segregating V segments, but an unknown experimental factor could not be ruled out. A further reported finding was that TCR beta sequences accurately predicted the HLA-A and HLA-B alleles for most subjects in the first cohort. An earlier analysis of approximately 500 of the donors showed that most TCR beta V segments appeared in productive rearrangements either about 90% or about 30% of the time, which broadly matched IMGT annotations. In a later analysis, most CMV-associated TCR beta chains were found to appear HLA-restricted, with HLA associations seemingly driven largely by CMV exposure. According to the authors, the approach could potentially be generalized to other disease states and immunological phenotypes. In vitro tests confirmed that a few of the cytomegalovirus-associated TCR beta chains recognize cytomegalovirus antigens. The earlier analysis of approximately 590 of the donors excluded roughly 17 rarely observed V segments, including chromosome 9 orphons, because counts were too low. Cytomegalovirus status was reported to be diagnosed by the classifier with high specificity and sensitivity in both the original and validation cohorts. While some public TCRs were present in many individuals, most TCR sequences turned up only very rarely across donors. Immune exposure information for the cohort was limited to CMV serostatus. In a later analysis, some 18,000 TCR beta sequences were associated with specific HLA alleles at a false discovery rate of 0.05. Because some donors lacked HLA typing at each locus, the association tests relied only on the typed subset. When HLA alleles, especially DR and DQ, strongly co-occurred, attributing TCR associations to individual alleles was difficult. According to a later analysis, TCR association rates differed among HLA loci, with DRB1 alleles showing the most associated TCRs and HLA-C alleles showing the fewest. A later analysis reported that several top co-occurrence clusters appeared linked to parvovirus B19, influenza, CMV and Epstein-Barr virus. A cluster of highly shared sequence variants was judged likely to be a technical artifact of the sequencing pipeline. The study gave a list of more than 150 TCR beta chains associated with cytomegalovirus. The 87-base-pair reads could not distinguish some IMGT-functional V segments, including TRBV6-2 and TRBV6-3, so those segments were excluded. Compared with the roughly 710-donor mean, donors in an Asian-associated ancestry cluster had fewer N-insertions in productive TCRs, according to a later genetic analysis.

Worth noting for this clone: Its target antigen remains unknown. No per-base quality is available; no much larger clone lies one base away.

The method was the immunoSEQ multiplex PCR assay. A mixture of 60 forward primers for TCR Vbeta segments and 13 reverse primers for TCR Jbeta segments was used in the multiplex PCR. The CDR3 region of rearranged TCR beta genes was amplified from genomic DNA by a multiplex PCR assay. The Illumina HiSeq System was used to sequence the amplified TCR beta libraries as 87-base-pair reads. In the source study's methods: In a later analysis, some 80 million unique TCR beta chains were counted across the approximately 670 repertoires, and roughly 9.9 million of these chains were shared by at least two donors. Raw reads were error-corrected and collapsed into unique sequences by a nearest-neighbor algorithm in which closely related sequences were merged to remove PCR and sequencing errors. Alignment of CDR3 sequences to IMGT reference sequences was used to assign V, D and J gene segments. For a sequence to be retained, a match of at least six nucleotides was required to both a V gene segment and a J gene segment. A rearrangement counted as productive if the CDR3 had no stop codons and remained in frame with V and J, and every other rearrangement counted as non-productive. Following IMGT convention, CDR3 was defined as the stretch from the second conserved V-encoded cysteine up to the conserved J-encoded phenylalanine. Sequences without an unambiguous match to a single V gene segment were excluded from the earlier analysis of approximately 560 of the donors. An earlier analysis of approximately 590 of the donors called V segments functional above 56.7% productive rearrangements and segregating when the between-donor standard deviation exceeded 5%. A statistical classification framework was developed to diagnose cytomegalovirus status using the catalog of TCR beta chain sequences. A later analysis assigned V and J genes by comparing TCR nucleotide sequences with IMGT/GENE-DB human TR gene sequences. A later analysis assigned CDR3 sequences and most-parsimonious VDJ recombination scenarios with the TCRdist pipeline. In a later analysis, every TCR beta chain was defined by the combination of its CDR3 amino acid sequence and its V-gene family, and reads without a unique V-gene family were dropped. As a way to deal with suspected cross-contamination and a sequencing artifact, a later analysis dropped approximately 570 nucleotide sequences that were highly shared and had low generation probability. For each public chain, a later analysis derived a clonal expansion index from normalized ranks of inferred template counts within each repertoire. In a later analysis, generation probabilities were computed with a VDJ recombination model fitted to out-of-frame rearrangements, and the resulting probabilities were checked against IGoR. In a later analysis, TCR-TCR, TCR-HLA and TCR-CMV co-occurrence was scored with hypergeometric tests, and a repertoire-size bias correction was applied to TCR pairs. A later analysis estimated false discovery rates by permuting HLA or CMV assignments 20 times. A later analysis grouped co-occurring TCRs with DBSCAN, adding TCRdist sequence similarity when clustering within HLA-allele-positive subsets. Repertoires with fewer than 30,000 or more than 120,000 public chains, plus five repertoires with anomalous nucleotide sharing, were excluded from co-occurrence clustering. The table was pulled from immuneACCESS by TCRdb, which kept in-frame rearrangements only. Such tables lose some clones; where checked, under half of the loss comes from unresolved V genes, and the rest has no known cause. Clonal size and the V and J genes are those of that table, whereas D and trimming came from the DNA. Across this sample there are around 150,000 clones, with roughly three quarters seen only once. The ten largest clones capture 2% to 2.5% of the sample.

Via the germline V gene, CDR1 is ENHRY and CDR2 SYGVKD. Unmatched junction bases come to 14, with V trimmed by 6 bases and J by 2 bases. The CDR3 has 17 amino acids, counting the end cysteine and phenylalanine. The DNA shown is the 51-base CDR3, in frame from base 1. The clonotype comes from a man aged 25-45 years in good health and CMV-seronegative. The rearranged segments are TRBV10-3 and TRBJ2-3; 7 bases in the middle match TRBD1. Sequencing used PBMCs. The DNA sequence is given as TGTGCCATCAGCGAGGGGGCATGGGGCGGTAACACAGATACGCAGTATTTT. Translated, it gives CAISEGAWGGNTDTQYF.